A single sample gave rise to the 7 T cell receptor beta chains below, sequenced in a study of cytomegalovirus exposure and HLA in healthy donors. Clones were sequenced by immunoSEQ multiplex PCR, and TCRdb holds only the in-frame ones, with some missing. The data contain about 140,000 clones, 70% to 85% of them singletons. The sample consisted of PBMCs. These receptors came from a man aged 30-40 years in good health and CMV-seropositive.

This chain connects TRBV10-2 to TRBJ2-7, with a weak D call TRBD2 (5 bases). Germline V gene data show CDR1 as WSHSY and CDR2 as SAAADI. The ends were cut back, 8 bases at V and 6 bases at J, with 23 bases in the middle. This CDR3 spans 15 amino acids. CDR3 nucleotides: TGCGCCAGCCGACTAACCTTTGACTTGAGATCCGAGCAGTACTTC. Protein sequence: CASRLTFDLRSEQYF.

The chain employs TRBV9 and TRBJ2-3; D may be TRBD1 (6 bases). This CDR3 is built from 13 residues. CDR1 is SGDLS and CDR2 is YYNGEE in the germline V gene. Trimming removed 3 bases from V and 9 bases from J, with 14 bases in between. The CDR3 sequence: CASSAGDGTTQYF. The CDR3 DNA sequence: TGTGCCAGCAGCGCAGGGGACGGAACCACGCAGTATTTT. The full variable domain, completed using reference TRBV9 and TRBJ2-3, is DSGVTQTPKHLITATGQRVTLRCSPRSGDLSVYWYQQSLDQGLQFLIQYYNGEERAKGNILERFSAQQFPDLHSELNLSSLELGDSALYFCASSAGDGTTQYFGPGTRLTVL.

V is TRBV5-1 and J is TRBJ2-7, with 7 positions matching TRBD1. Germline CDR1 and CDR2: SGHRS and YFSETQ. The CDR3 runs to 13 residues. The V segment lost 3 bases and the J segment 2 bases; nucleotides outside the gene matches: 2. For the CDR3, the DNA is TGCGCCAGCAGCTCACAGGGGACCTACGAGCAGTACTTC. Translating it yields CASSSQGTYEQYF.

The chain carries TRBV18 and TRBJ1-4; 8 bases line up with TRBD1. The germline gives CDR1 KGHSH, CDR2 LQKENI. The CDR3 length is 15 residues. The junction had 12 bases not matched to a gene; V was cut back by 5 bases and J by 10 bases. The CDR3 nucleotides are TGTGCCAGCTCAGCGCAGGACAGGGTCTCATCAAAACTGTTTTTT. Its protein is CASSAQDRVSSKLFF. The complete variable domain, with remaining parts taken from reference TRBV18 and TRBJ1-4, reads NAGVMQNPRHLVRRRGQEARLRCSPMKGHSHVYWYRQLPEEGLKFMVYLQKENIIDESGMPKERFSAEFPKEGPSILRIQQVVRGDSAAYFCASSAQDRVSSKLFFGSGTQLSVL.

The rearrangement links TRBV6-6 to TRBJ1-6, with 8 bases aligning to TRBD1. J lost 5 bases, V lost 6 bases, and 3 bases had no gene match. Germline V lookup: CDR1 MNHNY, CDR2 SVGAGI (reference sequence). The CDR3 covers 14 residues. The DNA for the CDR3 is TGTGCCAGCAGGGGGACAGGAGATAATTCACCCCTCCACTTT. Translation gives CASRGTGDNSPLHF.

The sample holds a few counts of this clone. J is TRBJ1-6 and V is TRBV6-1; 8 bases are a match to TRBD1. Germline loops: CDR1 MNHNS, CDR2 SASEGT. V was clipped by 4 bases and J by 9 bases; unmatched bases: 8. The CDR3 extends over 15 amino acids. This chain's CDR3 is CASSVRTGGSSPLHF. The CDR3 nucleotides read TGTGCCAGCAGTGTGCGCACAGGGGGTAGTTCACCCCTCCACTTT.

The V call is TRBV4-2, the J call TRBJ2-7, with TRBD2 as a possible D gene (5 bases). CDR3 length: 15 residues. CDR1 is LGHNA and CDR2 is YNFKEQ in the germline V gene. Trimming left V 1 base short and J 1 base short, with 11 bases between. The CDR3 here is CASSQGPGDSYEQYF. In nucleotides, the CDR3 is TGTGCCAGCAGCCAAGGGCCCGGGGATTCCTACGAGCAGTACTTC.